The T cell receptor beta chain described here comes from a study of cytomegalovirus exposure and HLA in healthy donors. This clone was seen only a few times. Its antigen is still unknown. PCR amplification relied on 60 Vbeta primers (plus 13 Jbeta primers). The table came from immunoSEQ multiplex PCR; TCRdb's copy has only in-frame clones and leaves some out. The sample holds some 66,000 clones, around 75% seen once. Study results and limitations: Being productive about 87% or about 30% of the time was typical of most TCR beta V segments in an earlier analysis. The likely explanation for a cluster of highly shared sequence variants was sequencing artifact.

This CDR3 contains 16 residues. From germline, CDR1 is LNHDA and CDR2 SQIVND (reference sequence). With 3 bases clipped from V and 7 bases from J, the junction kept 11 bases outside the gene matches. The TCR sequence derives from a man in his fifties or sixties in good health and CMV-seropositive. The specimen was PBMCs. J is TRBJ2-3 and V is TRBV19, with 9 bases identical to TRBD2. CDR3 in DNA: TGTGCCAGTAGTATCTCGACTAGCGGAGGCCAAAATACGCAGTATTTT. Amino acids: CASSISTSGGQNTQYF. The full variable domain, with the rest looked up from reference TRBV19 and TRBJ2-3, is DGGITQSPKYLFRKEGQNVTLSCEQNLNHDAMYWYRQDPGQGLRLIYYSQIVNDFQKGDIAEGYSVSREKKESFPLTVTSAQKNPTAFYLCASSISTSGGQNTQYFGPGTRLTVL.